A single sample is the source of the 11 T cell receptor beta chains below, sequenced in a study of cytomegalovirus exposure and HLA in healthy donors. Primers for the PCR totalled 60 Vbeta and 13 Jbeta. Profiling relied on immunoSEQ multiplex PCR, and the TCRdb table lists in-frame clones only, not all of them. The sample lists about 160,000 clones, around 79% occurring once. Material: PBMCs. Every receptor here comes from a woman between 35 and 50 years old in good health and CMV-seronegative.

The CDR3 region has the DNA TGTGCCAGCAGCTCCGTTAGAGGGGGATTAGCTTTCTTT. It specifies CASSSVRGGLAFF. The chain carries TRBV27 and TRBJ1-1, with D maybe TRBD1 (6 bases). The germline V gene has CDR1 MNHEY and CDR2 SMNVEV (reference sequence). The CDR3 consists of 13 residues. Between the trimmed V and J ends, which lost 6 bases and 10 bases, there was a span of 18 bases.

This clone was detected once. The chain couples TRBV9 to TRBJ2-7; D not resolved. The length of the CDR3 is 11 residues. Looked up from germline, CDR1 is SGDLS and CDR2 is YYNGEE. V was shortened by 1 base and J by 6 bases, with 5 bases between the two germline ends. The CDR3 region is CASSVNGEQYF. The CDR3 nucleotides are TGTGCCAGCAGCGTAAACGGCGAGCAGTACTTC.

The rearrangement uses TRBV7-9 and TRBJ1-5; unclear D gene. Between the trimmed V and J ends, which lost 3 bases and 5 bases, there was a span of 8 bases. Germline V lookup: CDR1 SEHNR, CDR2 FQNEAQ (reference sequence). The CDR3 length is 13 residues. The CDR3 coding sequence is TGTGCCAGCAGCTTTAACTCCTATCAGCCCCAGCATTTT. Translating it yields CASSFNSYQPQHF.

The chain's CDR3 is CATQETGLAALEQYF. In DNA, the CDR3 is TGTGCCACCCAGGAAACCGGACTAGCGGCCTTAGAGCAGTACTTC. The chain joins TRBV10-3 to TRBJ2-5, with TRBD2 matching 10 bases. This CDR3 comprises 15 residues. Germline-derived CDR1 and CDR2 are ENHRY and SYGVKD. Trimming removed 10 bases from V and 11 bases from J; junction bases left unmatched: 19.

This clone showed up just once. This sequence joins TRBV4-1 and TRBJ2-3; 7 nucleotides agree with TRBD1. Germline V CDR1 and CDR2: MGHRA, YSYEKL. The CDR3 contains 14 residues. The junction had 6 bases not matched to a gene; V was cut back by 4 bases and J by 5 bases. CDR3 coding DNA: TGCGCCAGCAGCCGCGGTAGACAGGGAGATACGCAGTATTTT. As protein: CASSRGRQGDTQYF.

The V and J genes are TRBV6-5 and TRBJ2-2, with a possible D match to TRBD2 (6 bases). This CDR3 spans 14 amino acids. The germline V and J ends were trimmed by 2 bases and 6 bases, with 10 bases remaining between them. The germline CDR1 and CDR2 sequences are MNHEY and SVGAGI. This CDR3 reads CASSYPGLPGELFF. CDR3 bases: TGTGCCAGCAGTTACCCCGGACTACCCGGGGAGCTGTTTTTT.

The rearrangement joins TRBV7-3 to TRBJ2-3; D is unresolved. Germline CDR1 reads SGHTA; CDR2 reads FQGTGA. This CDR3 has 14 amino acids. Trimming cost V 0 bases and J 2 bases, with 6 bases left between them. The CDR3 is CASSLTRSTDTQYF. The CDR3 region has the DNA TGTGCCAGCAGCTTAACCAGGTCCACAGATACGCAGTATTTT.

The gene calls are TRBV7-2 and TRBJ2-3; perhaps TRBD2 as D (6 bases). The germline V and J ends were trimmed by 2 bases and 2 bases, with 11 bases remaining between them. In germline, CDR1 is SGHTA, CDR2 FQGNSA. This CDR3 is 15 amino acids long. CDR3 bases: TGTGCCAGCAGCTTATGGTCTAGCGACACAGATACGCAGTATTTT. It is translated as CASSLWSSDTDTQYF.

This chain uses TRBV6-4 with TRBJ1-3; 7 bases fit TRBD1. The CDR3 is made up of 19 amino acids. Germline loops: CDR1 MRHNA, CDR2 SNTAGT. V lost 9 bases, J lost 0 bases, and 20 bases stayed unmatched. CDR3 nucleotides: TGTGCCAGGGTCTCAAGAGGGACAGCGCCTTCGAGCTCTGGAAACACCATATATTTT. This gives the protein CARVSRGTAPSSSGNTIYF.

As DNA, the CDR3 is TGTGCCAGCAGTAGACTAGCGGGGAGGATCGGTACGCAGTATTTT. Its protein product is CASSRLAGRIGTQYF. The chain couples TRBV2 to TRBJ2-3, with TRBD2 matching 11 bases. This CDR3 region has 15 residues. From germline, CDR1 is SNHLY and CDR2 FYNNEI. With V trimmed by 5 bases and J by 8 bases, 9 bases remained unmatched.

This chain links TRBV19 with TRBJ2-5; TRBD2 matches at 10 bases. The CDR3 runs 17 residues. Germline V gene data show CDR1 as LNHDA and CDR2 as SQIVND (reference sequence). J lost 0 bases, V lost 0 bases, and 4 bases had no gene match. CDR3 loop: CASSIDLLAGDQETQYF. For the CDR3, the DNA is TGTGCCAGTAGTATAGACCTGCTAGCGGGGGACCAAGAGACCCAGTACTTC.